This entry lists 26 T cell receptor beta chains sequenced from one sample in a study of radiotherapy plus CTLA-4 blockade in lung cancer. Sequencing used immunoSEQ multiplex PCR; TCRdb keeps in-frame clones, though not all of them. Altogether tens of thousands of clones are present, more than 70% being singletons, with the ten largest covering about 2.7%. Sequences were derived from peripheral blood, sampled from a patient treated with radiotherapy plus ipilimumab. Receptor source: a human donor with non-small cell lung cancer whose response to radiotherapy plus ipilimumab could not be evaluated.

The CDR3 sequence: CASTYSRGTREKLFF. The CDR3 region has the DNA TGTGCCAGCACCTACTCCCGGGGGACTCGGGAAAAACTGTTTTTT. The rearrangement joins TRBV28 to TRBJ1-4; D is perhaps TRBD1 (5 bases). Deletions cut 7 bases from V and 8 bases from J, with 20 bases between. Per germline, CDR1 MDHEN and CDR2 SYDVKM. The CDR3 is 15 residues long. The variable domain in full, with the rest retrieved from reference TRBV28 and TRBJ1-4, is DVKVTQSSRYLVKRTGEKVFLECVQDMDHENMFWYRQDPGLGLRLIYFSYDVKMKEKGDIPEGYSVSREKKERFSLILESASTNQTSMYLCASTYSRGTREKLFFGSGTQLSVL.

The chain couples TRBV9 to TRBJ1-2; 7 nucleotides line up with TRBD1. In germline, CDR1 is SGDLS, CDR2 YYNGEE. V lost 0 bases to trimming and J lost 6 bases; unmatched junction nucleotides: 11. The CDR3 extends over 16 amino acids. This CDR3 is CASSVDRGSGRHGYTF. In DNA, the CDR3 is TGTGCCAGCAGCGTAGACAGGGGTAGTGGACGACATGGCTACACCTTC. Drawing the rest from reference TRBV9 and TRBJ1-2, the complete variable domain is DSGVTQTPKHLITATGQRVTLRCSPRSGDLSVYWYQQSLDQGLQFLIQYYNGEERAKGNILERFSAQQFPDLHSELNLSSLELGDSALYFCASSVDRGSGRHGYTFGSGTRLTVV.

CDR3 sequence (DNA): TGTGCCAGCAGGCATACTGCGTATAACGAGCAGTACTTC. Protein sequence: CASRHTAYNEQYF. This chain connects TRBV25-1 to TRBJ2-7; D gene unclear. V lost 6 bases and J lost 5, with 14 bases in between. This CDR3 region has 13 residues. Germline CDR1 is MGHDK and CDR2 is SYGVNS.

The chain joins TRBV11-2 to TRBJ2-7; 8 bases align to TRBD2. Germline loops: CDR1 SGHAT, CDR2 FQNNGV. The V gene end was trimmed by 5 bases and the J gene end by 2 bases; junction bases not matched to a gene: 20. The CDR3 sequence is 19 residues long. For the CDR3, the DNA is TGTGCCAGCAGCCGCCTAATAGGACTCGGCGGGGGGAATACCTACGAGCAGTACTTC. The encoded protein is CASSRLIGLGGGNTYEQYF.

The chain is built from TRBV15 and TRBJ1-1; no reliable D call. This CDR3 region has 13 residues. From germline, CDR1 is LNHNV and CDR2 YYDKDF (reference sequence). Trimming took 1 base from V and 1 from J, leaving 4 bases between them. CDR3: CATSRGQNTEAFF. The CDR3 nucleotides read TGTGCCACCAGCAGAGGACAGAACACTGAAGCTTTCTTT.

The CDR3 is CASRGDRDTEAFF. The CDR3 DNA sequence: TGTGCCAGCAGAGGGGACAGGGACACTGAAGCTTTCTTT. This chain joins TRBV28 and TRBJ1-1, with 9 bases matching TRBD1. Trimming removed 6 bases from V and 3 bases from J; junction bases left unmatched: 2. The germline CDR1 and CDR2 sequences are MDHEN and SYDVKM. The CDR3 sequence is 13 residues long.

The genes are TRBV2 and TRBJ2-4; 7 nucleotides match TRBD2. CDR3 length: 14 amino acids. Germline values: CDR1 SNHLY, CDR2 FYNNEI. V shed 2 bases, J shed 5 bases, and the junction held 3 bases outside the gene matches. The chain's CDR3 is CASSEQRDENIQYF. The CDR3 DNA follows: TGTGCCAGCAGTGAACAGCGGGACGAAAACATTCAGTACTTC.

The chain employs TRBV7-3 and TRBJ2-5; 9 bases match TRBD2. The V gene's germline CDR1 is SGHTA and CDR2 FQGTGA. Losses at the gene ends were 1 base for V and 6 bases for J; bases not matched to a gene: 15. This CDR3 region has 18 residues. For the CDR3, the DNA is TGTGCCAGCAGCTTAAGTTCGCCCTGGGCTAGCGGGACAAAGACCCAGTACTTC. Translating it yields CASSLSSPWASGTKTQYF.

The chain has TRBV4-1 and TRBJ2-5, with TRBD1 as a possible D gene (5 bases). Between the trimmed V and J ends, which lost 1 base and 2 bases, there was a span of 8 bases. This CDR3 has 14 amino acids. Germline V gene lookup returns CDR1 MGHRA and CDR2 YSYEKL. The CDR3 loop reads CASSQVTGQETQYF. DNA for the CDR3: TGCGCCAGCAGCCAAGTTACAGGACAAGAGACCCAGTACTTC.

The chain couples TRBV28 to TRBJ1-5; the match to TRBD1 covers 8 bases. The V gene's germline CDR1 is MDHEN and CDR2 SYDVKM. The trim removed 2 bases at V and 5 bases at J, leaving 5 bases unmatched. CDR3 length equals 15 residues. The CDR3 DNA is TGTGCCAGCAGTTTACGTCCAGGGGGCGATCAGCCCCAGCATTTT. Its protein product is CASSLRPGGDQPQHF.

This clone was picked up a small number of times. The chain couples TRBV5-1 to TRBJ2-7, with D hard to call. The CDR3 loop spans 14 amino acids. Trimming removed 0 bases at V and 3 bases at J, with 10 bases between. Germline V gene sequence: CDR1 SGHRS, CDR2 YFSETQ. CDR3 nucleotides: TGCGCCAGCAGCTTGGGCCAGGATATCTACGAGCAGTACTTC. Translation: CASSLGQDIYEQYF.

The chain joins TRBV11-2 to TRBJ2-7; 10 positions match TRBD2. Germline CDR1 SGHAT, CDR2 FQNNGV. This CDR3 contains 14 residues. The trim removed 5 bases at V and 3 bases at J, leaving 4 bases unmatched. This chain's CDR3 is CASSPGLASYEQYF. As DNA, the CDR3 is TGTGCCAGCAGCCCGGGACTAGCGAGCTACGAGCAGTACTTC.

The chain is built from TRBV5-6 and TRBJ2-1; the D gene is possibly TRBD2 (5 bases). Deletions cut 5 bases from V and 3 bases from J, with 9 bases between. Germline V lookup: CDR1 SGHDT, CDR2 YYEEEE. CDR3 size: 13 residues. CDR3 DNA sequence: TGTGCCAGCAGGGTTGGACTCTACAATGAGCAGTTCTTC. Amino acid sequence: CASRVGLYNEQFF. The full variable domain, in which reference TRBV5-6 and TRBJ2-1 provide the parts outside the CDR3, is DAGVTQSPTHLIKTRGQQVTLRCSPKSGHDTVSWYQQALGQGPQFIFQYYEEEERQRGNFPDRFSGHQFPNYSSELNVNALLLGDSALYLCASRVGLYNEQFFGPGTRLTVL.

This chain links TRBV7-2 with TRBJ1-2; 9 bases map to TRBD1. This CDR3 spans 13 amino acids. Germline V CDR1 and CDR2: SGHTA, FQGNSA. The V gene end was trimmed by 3 bases and the J gene end by 7 bases; junction bases not matched to a gene: 3. Here the CDR3 reads CASSFQDRGGYTF. As DNA, the CDR3 is TGTGCCAGCAGCTTTCAGGACAGGGGTGGCTACACCTTC.

Notes on this clone: At one end, the junction sequence differs from germline, possibly due to a read error. This chain joins TRBV6-6 and TRBJ2-5, with D uncertain. Germline V CDR1 and CDR2: MNHNY, SVGAGI (reference sequence). The CDR3 runs 12 residues. CDR3 nucleotides: TGTGCCAGCAGTTACTCGACGGAGAGCCAGTACTTC. It codes for CASSYSTESQYF.

The J gene is TRBJ2-1, the V gene TRBV29-1; D uncertain. The germline gives CDR1 SQVTM, CDR2 ANQGSEA. Between the trimmed V and J ends, which lost 1 base and 6 bases, there was a span of 10 bases. The CDR3 runs to 13 residues. CDR3 amino acids: CSVEAPGFNEQFF. The CDR3 DNA is TGCAGCGTTGAAGCCCCCGGGTTCAATGAGCAGTTCTTC.

This sequence joins TRBV6-4 and TRBJ2-2; D is possibly TRBD1 (6 bases). The germline V gene encodes CDR1 MRHNA and CDR2 SNTAGT. The CDR3 is 16 amino acids. Deletions cut 2 bases from V and 4 bases from J, with 14 bases between. CDR3 sequence: CASSDQFGTSTGELFF. The DNA for the CDR3 is TGTGCCAGCAGTGACCAATTTGGGACAAGCACCGGGGAGCTGTTTTTT.

The CDR3 region is CASSFGDRGSNQPQHF. In DNA, the CDR3 is TGCGCCAGCAGCTTTGGAGACAGGGGAAGCAATCAGCCCCAGCATTTT. The rearrangement links TRBV5-1 to TRBJ1-5; TRBD1 agrees at 8 bases. Germline V gene lookup returns CDR1 SGHRS and CDR2 YFSETQ. This CDR3 is 16 amino acids long. Trimming took 2 bases from V and 1 from J; bases not matched to a gene: 5.

V usage is TRBV5-4 and J usage is TRBJ2-5; 7 positions agree with TRBD1. The V segment lost 2 bases and the J segment 5 bases; nucleotides outside the gene matches: 9. The germline V gene has CDR1 SGHNT and CDR2 YYREEE (reference sequence). This CDR3 comprises 15 residues. CDR3 sequence reads: CASSFDRVRVETQYF. CDR3 sequence (DNA): TGTGCCAGCAGCTTTGACAGGGTCAGGGTTGAGACCCAGTACTTC.

The genes are TRBV7-2 and TRBJ1-1, with unresolved D. This CDR3 spans 13 amino acids. CDR1 is SGHTA, CDR2 FQGNSA, per germline. The V and J ends lost 5 bases and 6 bases respectively, with 13 bases between them. CDR3: CASSLLARAEAFF. The CDR3 nucleotides are TGTGCCAGCAGCCTCCTGGCCCGGGCTGAAGCTTTCTTT.

The chain joins TRBV7-2 to TRBJ2-5; TRBD2 matches at 9 bases. V lost 1 base, J lost 5 bases, and 5 bases stayed unmatched. CDR3 length: 15 residues. Germline CDR1 reads SGHTA; CDR2 reads FQGNSA. CDR3 region: CASSLGGGGAETQYF. CDR3 coding DNA: TGTGCCAGCAGCTTAGGTGGCGGGGGGGCGGAGACCCAGTACTTC.

The rearrangement links TRBV4-3 to TRBJ1-6; TRBD1 aligns across 9 bases. The CDR3 runs 15 residues. CDR1 LGHNA and CDR2 YSLEER come from the germline V gene. V lost 4 bases to trimming and J lost 9 bases; unmatched junction nucleotides: 7. The CDR3 DNA reads TGCGCCAGCAGCCGGGAGGGGACAGGGTCTTCACCCCTCCACTTT. Translating it yields CASSREGTGSSPLHF.

This chain links TRBV6-5 with TRBJ1-4, with 8 positions matching TRBD1. After removal of 0 bases from V and 7 bases from J, the junction contained 4 bases not matched to a gene. The germline gives CDR1 MNHEY, CDR2 SVGAGI. The length of the CDR3 is 15 residues. CDR3 amino acids: CASSYSGQGVEKLFF. The CDR3 DNA reads as TGTGCCAGCAGTTACTCAGGACAGGGTGTTGAAAAACTGTTTTTT.

This chain links TRBV28 with TRBJ1-1; D is perhaps TRBD1 (6 bases). V lost 4 bases and J lost 5, with 20 bases in between. Germline CDR1 MDHEN, CDR2 SYDVKM. The CDR3 has 16 residues. The CDR3 loop is CASSWGPNREGTEAFF. The CDR3 bases are TGTGCCAGCAGTTGGGGCCCAAACAGGGAGGGAACTGAAGCTTTCTTT.

V and J are TRBV7-2 and TRBJ2-7; tentatively, D is TRBD1 (5 bases). This CDR3 has 14 amino acids. The V gene's germline CDR1 is SGHTA and CDR2 FQGNSA. With 4 bases removed from V and 2 bases from J, the gap between germline ends came to 12 bases. The CDR3 sequence is CASSYERGPYEQYF. Here the CDR3 DNA reads TGTGCCAGCAGCTACGAAAGGGGTCCCTACGAGCAGTACTTC.

The V gene is TRBV6-1, the J gene TRBJ2-7; 7 bases line up with TRBD2. Germline lookup yields CDR1 MNHNS and CDR2 SASEGT. There are 15 residues in the CDR3. V shed 5 bases, J shed 2 bases, and the junction held 9 bases outside the gene matches. The chain's CDR3 is CASSRIREGTYEQYF. The CDR3 bases are TGTGCCAGCAGTAGAATCAGGGAGGGGACCTACGAGCAGTACTTC.